The clone carrying this T cell receptor beta chain was observed many times. Its antigen is unknown. The data originate from a study of blood T cells in healthy people across ages. The second PCR ran roughly 7 to 12 cycles with a sample-barcoded 5' primer and J-beta primers. Each cDNA molecule was tagged by a template-switch adaptor with 12 random nucleotides. TCRdb ran MiXCR on the 5' RACE reads and lists one entry per CDR3 protein. The sample holds 450,000 to 700,000 distinct CDR3 sequences, 25% to 30% seen once. Each sample yielded at least 7 million isolated PBMCs. Trimming removed 0 bases from V and 7 bases from J, with 11 bases in between. The CDR3 contains 14 residues. CDR1 and CDR2 (germline): MGHRA, YSYEKL. Study outcomes and limitations: When set beside aged donors, long-lived donors presented more naive CD4+ cells and higher diversity. Diversity estimates from one million T cells were considered underestimates.

This clonotype was sampled from a woman between 70 and 85 years old in good health. This rearrangement joins TRBV4-1 to TRBJ2-3; D uncertain. The sample comprised blood. CDR3 nucleotides: TGCGCCAGCAGCCAAGAAACTGGGGTATATACGCAGTATTTT. This codes for CASSQETGVYTQYF.